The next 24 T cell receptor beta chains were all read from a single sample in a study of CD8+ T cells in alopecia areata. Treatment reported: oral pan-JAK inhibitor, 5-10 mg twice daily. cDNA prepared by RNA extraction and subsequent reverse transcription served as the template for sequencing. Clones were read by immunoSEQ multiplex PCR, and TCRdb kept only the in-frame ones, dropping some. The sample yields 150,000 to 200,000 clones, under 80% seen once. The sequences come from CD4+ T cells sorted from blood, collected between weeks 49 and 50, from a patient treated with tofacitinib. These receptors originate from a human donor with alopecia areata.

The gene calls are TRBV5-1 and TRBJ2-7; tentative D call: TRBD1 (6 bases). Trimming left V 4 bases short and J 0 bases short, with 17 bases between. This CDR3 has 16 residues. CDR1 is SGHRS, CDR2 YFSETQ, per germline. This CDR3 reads CASSRTAGTSSYEQYF. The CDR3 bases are TGCGCCAGCAGCCGGACAGCCGGGACAAGCTCCTACGAGCAGTACTTC.

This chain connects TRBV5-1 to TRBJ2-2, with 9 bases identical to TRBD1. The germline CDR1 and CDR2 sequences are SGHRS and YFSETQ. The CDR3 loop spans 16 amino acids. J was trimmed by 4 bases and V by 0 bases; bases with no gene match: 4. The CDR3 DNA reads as TGCGCCAGCAGCTTGGCCCGGGACAGGGCCACCGGGGAGCTGTTTTTT. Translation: CASSLARDRATGELFF.

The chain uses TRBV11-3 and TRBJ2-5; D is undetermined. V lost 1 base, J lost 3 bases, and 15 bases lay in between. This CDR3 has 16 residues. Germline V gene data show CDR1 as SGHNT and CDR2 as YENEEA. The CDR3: CASSLALRDREETQYF. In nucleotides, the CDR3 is TGTGCCAGCAGCTTAGCTCTGAGAGATAGAGAAGAGACCCAGTACTTC. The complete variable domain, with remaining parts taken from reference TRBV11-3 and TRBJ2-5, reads EAGVVQSPRYKIIEKKQPVAFWCNPISGHNTLYWYLQNLGQGPELLIRYENEEAVDDSQLPKDRFSAERLKGVDSTLKIQPAELGDSAVYLCASSLALRDREETQYFGPGTRLLVL.

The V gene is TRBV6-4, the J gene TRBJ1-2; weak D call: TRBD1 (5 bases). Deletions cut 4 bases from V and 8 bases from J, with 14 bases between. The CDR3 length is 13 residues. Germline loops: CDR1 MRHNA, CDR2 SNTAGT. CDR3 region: CASSATGLSGYTF. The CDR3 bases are TGTGCCAGCAGTGCAACAGGATTATCAGGCTACACCTTC.

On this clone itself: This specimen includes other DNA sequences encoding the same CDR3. CDR3 region: CASSQEGGNEQFF. The CDR3 DNA follows: TGCGCCAGCAGCCAAGAAGGAGGGAATGAGCAGTTCTTC. The chain couples TRBV4-3 to TRBJ2-1; D perhaps matches TRBD2 (6 bases). V lost 0 bases, J lost 7 bases, and 7 bases lay in between. CDR3 length equals 13 residues. Looked up from germline, CDR1 is LGHNA and CDR2 is YSLEER.

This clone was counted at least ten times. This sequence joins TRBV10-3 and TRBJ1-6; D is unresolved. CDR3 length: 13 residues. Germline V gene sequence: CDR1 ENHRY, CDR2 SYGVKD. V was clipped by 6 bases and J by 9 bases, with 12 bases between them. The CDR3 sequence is CAIRPDGTSPLHF. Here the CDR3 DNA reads TGTGCCATCAGGCCGGACGGAACTTCACCCCTCCACTTT.

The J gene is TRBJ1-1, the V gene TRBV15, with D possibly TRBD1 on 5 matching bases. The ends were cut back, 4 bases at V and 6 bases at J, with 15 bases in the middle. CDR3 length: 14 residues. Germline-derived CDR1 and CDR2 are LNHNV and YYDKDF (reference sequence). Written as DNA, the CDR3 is TGTGCCACCAGCATACCGACTGGGACGGCTGAAGCTTTCTTT. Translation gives CATSIPTGTAEAFF.

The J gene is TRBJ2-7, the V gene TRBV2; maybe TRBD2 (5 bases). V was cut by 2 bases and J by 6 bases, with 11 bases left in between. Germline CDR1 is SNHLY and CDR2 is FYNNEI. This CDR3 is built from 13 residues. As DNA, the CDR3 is TGTGCCAGCAGTGAACTAGGGAGTAGCGAGCAGTACTTC. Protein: CASSELGSSEQYF.

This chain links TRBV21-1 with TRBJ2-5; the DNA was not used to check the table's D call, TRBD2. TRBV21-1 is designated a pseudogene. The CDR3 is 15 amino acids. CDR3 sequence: CASSKLPGLAETQYF. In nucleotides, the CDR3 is TGTGCCAGCAGCAAACTCCCGGGACTAGCGGAGACCCAGTACTTC.

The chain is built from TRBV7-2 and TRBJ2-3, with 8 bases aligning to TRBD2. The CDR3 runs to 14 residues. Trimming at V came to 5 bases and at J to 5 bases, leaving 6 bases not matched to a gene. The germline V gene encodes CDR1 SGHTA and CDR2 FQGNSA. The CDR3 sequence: CASSMGLGKDTQYF. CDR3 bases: TGTGCCAGCAGCATGGGACTAGGGAAAGATACGCAGTATTTT.

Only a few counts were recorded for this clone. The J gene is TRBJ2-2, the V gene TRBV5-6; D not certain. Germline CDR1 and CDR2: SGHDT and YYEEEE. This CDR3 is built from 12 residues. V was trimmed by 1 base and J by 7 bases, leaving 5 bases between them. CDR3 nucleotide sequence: TGTGCCAGCAGCTTGACTGGCGGGGAGCTGTTTTTT. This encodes CASSLTGGELFF.

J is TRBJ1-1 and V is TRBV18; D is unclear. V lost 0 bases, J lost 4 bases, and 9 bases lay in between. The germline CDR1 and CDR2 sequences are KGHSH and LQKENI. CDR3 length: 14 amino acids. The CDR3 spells CASSPPMGFTEAFF. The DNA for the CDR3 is TGTGCCAGCTCACCACCGATGGGGTTCACTGAAGCTTTCTTT.

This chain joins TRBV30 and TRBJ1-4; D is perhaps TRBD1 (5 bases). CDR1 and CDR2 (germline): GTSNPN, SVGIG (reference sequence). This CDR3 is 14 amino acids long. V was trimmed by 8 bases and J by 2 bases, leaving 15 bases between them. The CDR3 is CALRVGATNEKLFF. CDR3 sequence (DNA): TGTGCCCTCAGGGTTGGGGCGACTAATGAAAAACTGTTTTTT.

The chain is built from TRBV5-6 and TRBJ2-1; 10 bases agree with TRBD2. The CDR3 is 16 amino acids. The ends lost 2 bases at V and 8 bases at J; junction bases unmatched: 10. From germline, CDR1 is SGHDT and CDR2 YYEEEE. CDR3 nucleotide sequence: TGTGCCAGCAGCTTACATAAGCGGGGGGGCTTTGATGAGCAGTTCTTC. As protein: CASSLHKRGGFDEQFF. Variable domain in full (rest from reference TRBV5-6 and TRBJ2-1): DAGVTQSPTHLIKTRGQQVTLRCSPKSGHDTVSWYQQALGQGPQFIFQYYEEEERQRGNFPDRFSGHQFPNYSSELNVNALLLGDSALYLCASSLHKRGGFDEQFFGPGTRLTVL.

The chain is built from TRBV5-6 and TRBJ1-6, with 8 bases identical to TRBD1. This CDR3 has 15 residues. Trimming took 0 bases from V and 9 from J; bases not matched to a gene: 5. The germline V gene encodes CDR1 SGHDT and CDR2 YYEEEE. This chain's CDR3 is CASSLGTGGSSPLHF. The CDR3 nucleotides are TGTGCCAGCAGCTTGGGAACAGGGGGGAGTTCACCCCTCCACTTT.

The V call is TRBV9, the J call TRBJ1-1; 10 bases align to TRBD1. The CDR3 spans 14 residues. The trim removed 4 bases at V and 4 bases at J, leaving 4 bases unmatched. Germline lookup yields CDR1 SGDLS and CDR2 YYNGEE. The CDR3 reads CASSPWDRGTEAFF. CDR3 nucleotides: TGTGCCAGCAGCCCATGGGACAGGGGCACTGAAGCTTTCTTT.

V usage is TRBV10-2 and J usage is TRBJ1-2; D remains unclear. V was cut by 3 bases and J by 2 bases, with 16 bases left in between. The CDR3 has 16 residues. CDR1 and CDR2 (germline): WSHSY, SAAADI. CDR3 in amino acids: CASSEGRSGSNYGYTF. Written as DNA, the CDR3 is TGCGCCAGCAGTGAAGGGAGGTCTGGGTCAAACTATGGCTACACCTTC.

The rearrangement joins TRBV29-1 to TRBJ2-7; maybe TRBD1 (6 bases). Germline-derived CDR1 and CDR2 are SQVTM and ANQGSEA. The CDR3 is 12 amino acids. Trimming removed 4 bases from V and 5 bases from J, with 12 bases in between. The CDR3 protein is CSVVTGYNEQYF. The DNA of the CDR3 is TGCAGCGTTGTTACAGGGTACAACGAGCAGTACTTC.

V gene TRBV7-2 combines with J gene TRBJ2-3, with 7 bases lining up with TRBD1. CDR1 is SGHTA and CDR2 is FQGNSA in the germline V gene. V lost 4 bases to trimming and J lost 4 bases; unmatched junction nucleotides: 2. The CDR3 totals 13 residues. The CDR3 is CASSYGTADTQYF. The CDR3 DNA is TGTGCCAGCAGCTACGGGACAGCAGATACGCAGTATTTT.

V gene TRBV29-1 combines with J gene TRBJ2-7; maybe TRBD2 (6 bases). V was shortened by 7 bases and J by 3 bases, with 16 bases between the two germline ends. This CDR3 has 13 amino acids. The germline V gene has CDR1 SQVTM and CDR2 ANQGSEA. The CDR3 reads CSATGTFSYEQYF. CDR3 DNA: TGCAGCGCAACCGGGACTTTCAGCTACGAGCAGTACTTC.

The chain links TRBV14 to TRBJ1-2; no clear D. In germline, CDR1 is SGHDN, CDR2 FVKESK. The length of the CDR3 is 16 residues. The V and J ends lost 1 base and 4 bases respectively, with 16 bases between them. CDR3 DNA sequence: TGTGCCAGCAGCCAAGGCTCCCGACCGGGAAGCTATGGCTACACCTTC. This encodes CASSQGSRPGSYGYTF.

In nucleotides, the CDR3 is TGCAGCGTTGTTCCAGATAGCAATCAGCCCCAGCATTTT. Protein product: CSVVPDSNQPQHF. This sequence joins TRBV29-1 and TRBJ1-5, with unresolved D. This CDR3 is 13 amino acids long. Germline CDR1 SQVTM, CDR2 ANQGSEA. The V end lost 4 bases, the J end lost 0 bases, and 7 bases lay between the germline ends.

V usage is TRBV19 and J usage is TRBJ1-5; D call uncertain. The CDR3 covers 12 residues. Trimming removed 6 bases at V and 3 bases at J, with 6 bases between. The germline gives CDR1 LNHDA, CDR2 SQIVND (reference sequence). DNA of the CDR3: TGTGCCAGTAGACAGAACAATCAGCCCCAGCATTTT. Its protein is CASRQNNQPQHF.

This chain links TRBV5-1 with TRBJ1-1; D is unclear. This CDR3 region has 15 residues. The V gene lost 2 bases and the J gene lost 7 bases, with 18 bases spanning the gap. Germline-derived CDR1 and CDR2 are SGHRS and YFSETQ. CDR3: CASSFEILGSNEAFF. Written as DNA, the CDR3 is TGCGCCAGCAGCTTCGAAATATTGGGCAGTAATGAAGCTTTCTTT. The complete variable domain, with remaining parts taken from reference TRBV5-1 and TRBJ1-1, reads KAGVTQTPRYLIKTRGQQVTLSCSPISGHRSVSWYQQTPGQGLQFLFEYFSETQRNKGNFPGRFSGRQFSNSRSEMNVSTLELGDSALYLCASSFEILGSNEAFFGQGTRLTVV.